This TCR beta chain is from a study of shared clonotypes between healthy human individuals. For every subset, genomic DNA was evenly distributed across several immunoSEQ plates. In the sorted-subset replicate PCRs, about 200 ng DNA, 25,000 to 30,000 T cell genomes, was used. Using immunoSEQ multiplex PCR, the repertoire was profiled, and TCRdb retains in-frame clones only, with some absent. Here the sample spans some 2,000,000 clones, about 95% being singletons. Naive CD8 isolation took CD45RO-negative cells positively selected for CCR7 and excluded terminally differentiated effector memory CD45RA+ cells. Study-wide results and caveats: A limitation of the genetic and exposure-history diversity represented arose from few donors.

This clone was seen once. What it binds is not known. Germline V gene sequence: CDR1 MNHEY, CDR2 SVGAGI. The CDR3 has 12 residues. Trimming cost V 7 bases and J 6 bases, with 12 bases left between them. The chain carries TRBV6-5 and TRBJ1-2; D is uncertain. This receptor was identified in a man aged 18 to 30 in good health. Sequenced sample: naive CD8+ T cells sorted from blood. The DNA of the CDR3 is TGTGCCAGCACCAATGGGCCTAATGGCTACACCTTC. It codes for CASTNGPNGYTF.